Below are 20 T cell receptor beta chains sequenced from a single sample in a study of T cell responses to AZD1222 COVID-19 vaccine. Generated by immunoSEQ multiplex PCR, the TCRdb table keeps only in-frame clones and is missing some. The sample includes about 130,000 clones, about 94% of them seen just once. Sample: peripheral blood, taken on day 0 of AZD1222 vaccination. Receptors were obtained from an adult in good health.

CDR3 DNA: TGCGCCAGCAGCGCCGGGGGAATAACTTCTGGAAACACCATATATTTT. Protein: CASSAGGITSGNTIYF. This chain connects TRBV10-1 to TRBJ1-3; a weak D match, TRBD1 (5 bases). This CDR3 has 16 amino acids. Germline V gene lookup returns CDR1 WNHNN and CDR2 SYGVQD (reference sequence). V was cut by 6 bases and J by 1 base, with 16 bases left in between.

The chain uses TRBV9 and TRBJ1-6; D is uncertain. The ends were cut back, 1 base at V and 14 bases at J, with 19 bases in the middle. The length of the CDR3 is 15 residues. Germline V lookup: CDR1 SGDLS, CDR2 YYNGEE. CDR3 DNA sequence: TGTGCCAGCAGCGTATTCGGGGTCCCAAGTGGGGCCCTCCACTTT. This encodes CASSVFGVPSGALHF.

This chain connects TRBV5-8 to TRBJ1-6; the D gene is possibly TRBD1 (5 bases). Per germline, CDR1 SGHTS and CDR2 YDEGEE. CDR3 size: 14 residues. V shed 1 base and J shed 10 bases, with 12 bases lying between them. The CDR3 DNA sequence: TGTGCCAGCAGCTTGAGTCAGGGCGGCTCACCCCTCCACTTT. Its translation: CASSLSQGGSPLHF.

The genes are TRBV30 and TRBJ1-1; unclear D gene. Germline CDR1 GTSNPN, CDR2 SVGIG (reference sequence). The CDR3 length is 15 residues. Trimming cost V 4 bases and J 3 bases, with 18 bases left between them. CDR3: CAWKRSFVSDTEAFF. DNA of the CDR3: TGTGCCTGGAAAAGGTCGTTTGTTTCGGACACTGAAGCTTTCTTT. Based on the CDR3 plus reference TRBV30 and TRBJ1-1, the full variable domain is SQTIHQWPATLVQPVGSPLSLECTVEGTSNPNLYWYRQAAGRGLQLLFYSVGIGQISSEVPQNLSASRPQDRQFILSSKKLLLSDSGFYLCAWKRSFVSDTEAFFGQGTRLTVV.

CDR3: CASRQTGGDGYTF. CDR3 bases: TGTGCCAGCAGACAGACAGGTGGAGATGGCTACACCTTC. The chain uses TRBV12-3 or TRBV12-4 and TRBJ1-2; TRBD1 might be the D (6 bases). The V end lost 6 bases, the J end lost 6 bases, and 14 bases lay between the germline ends. The CDR3 has 13 residues.

The chain recombines TRBV12-3 or TRBV12-4 with TRBJ2-3, with D unresolved. The CDR3 has 12 residues. V lost 3 bases and J 6 bases, leaving 7 bases between the germline ends. The CDR3 loop is CASSFGGDTQYF. Here the CDR3 DNA reads TGTGCCAGCAGTTTCGGTGGGGATACGCAGTATTTT.

The sample holds one count of this clone. The chain carries TRBV6-5 and TRBJ2-7; 8 bases map to TRBD1. The CDR3 sequence is 14 residues long. J lost 3 bases, V lost 5 bases, and 6 bases had no gene match. Germline values: CDR1 MNHEY, CDR2 SVGAGI. The CDR3 DNA reads TGTGCCAGCAGTCCACGACAGGGGAGCTACGAGCAGTACTTC. Its protein product is CASSPRQGSYEQYF.

V is TRBV7-9 and J is TRBJ1-3; D perhaps matches TRBD1 (5 bases). The germline V and J ends were trimmed by 3 bases and 4 bases, with 7 bases remaining between them. CDR1 and CDR2 from the germline V gene are SEHNR and FQNEAQ (reference sequence). The length of the CDR3 is 13 residues. CDR3 DNA sequence: TGTGCCAGCAGCTTCGGGGACGGAAACACCATATATTTT. It yields the protein CASSFGDGNTIYF.

This chain connects TRBV27 to TRBJ2-7; TRBD1 matches 12 bases. V dropped 5 bases and J dropped 7; count of bases not matched to a gene: 6. There are 14 residues in the CDR3. Germline CDR1 reads MNHEY; CDR2 reads SMNVEV (reference sequence). The CDR3: CASSAGQGAKEQYF. DNA of the CDR3: TGTGCCAGCAGTGCGGGACAGGGGGCGAAGGAGCAGTACTTC.

CDR3 nucleotide sequence: TGTGCCAGTACTCCCCCGGGGCCAGGGTCCACTAATGAAAAACTGTTTTTT. It yields the protein CASTPPGPGSTNEKLFF. V and J are TRBV19 and TRBJ1-4; perhaps TRBD1 as D (5 bases). Per the germline V gene, CDR1 is LNHDA and CDR2 is SQIVND (reference sequence). The CDR3 is 17 amino acids. The V and J ends lost 7 bases and 2 bases respectively, with 20 bases between them.

The chain combines TRBV24-1 with TRBJ1-1; D is undetermined. This CDR3 has 15 residues. CDR1 is KGHDR and CDR2 is SFDVKD in the germline V gene. Between the trimmed V and J ends, which lost 4 bases and 3 bases, there was a span of 14 bases. DNA of the CDR3: TGTGCCACCAGTGAGACCACTGGCGCCTACACTGAAGCTTTCTTT. Its translation is CATSETTGAYTEAFF.

The chain employs TRBV7-6 and TRBJ1-3; D remains unclear. Germline assignment: CDR1 SGHVS and CDR2 FNYEAQ. The CDR3 covers 14 residues. Trimming shortened V by 5 bases and J by 2 bases, and 10 bases separated the two germline ends. CDR3 region: CASSRTRTGNTIYF. The CDR3 DNA reads TGTGCCAGCAGCCGTACAAGGACTGGAAACACCATATATTTT.

Comment on this clone: Other DNA sequences of this sample code for an identical CDR3. The rearrangement links TRBV7-9 to TRBJ1-2, with 9 bases fitting TRBD1. The CDR3 has 13 amino acids. Germline-derived CDR1 and CDR2 are SEHNR and FQNEAQ (reference sequence). V lost 3 bases and J lost 4; bases outside the gene matches: 0. In nucleotides, the CDR3 is TGTGCCAGCAGCTTGGGACAGGGCTATGGCTACACCTTC. As protein: CASSLGQGYGYTF.

This clone was counted a single time. The chain is built from TRBV14 and TRBJ2-3; the D is unclear. This CDR3 spans 12 amino acids. With 5 bases removed from V and 6 bases from J, the gap between germline ends came to 9 bases. Germline values: CDR1 SGHDN, CDR2 FVKESK. The CDR3 is CASSDRADTQYF. CDR3 nucleotides: TGTGCCAGCAGCGATCGGGCGGATACGCAGTATTTT.

The chain combines TRBV9 with TRBJ1-1; the D is unclear. The CDR3 contains 13 residues. Germline loops: CDR1 SGDLS, CDR2 YYNGEE. Trimming stripped 0 bases from V and 8 bases from J, with 11 bases between. Here the CDR3 DNA reads TGTGCCAGCAGCGTAGTTAACAAATGGGAAGCTTTCTTT. Protein: CASSVVNKWEAFF.

The chain employs TRBV18 and TRBJ1-6; TRBD1 matches 8 bases. The CDR3 contains 16 residues. V shed 2 bases, J shed 6 bases, and the junction held 6 bases outside the gene matches. The V gene's germline CDR1 is KGHSH and CDR2 LQKENI. CDR3 sequence reads: CASSPNQGAFNSPLHF. DNA for the CDR3: TGTGCCAGCTCACCAAATCAGGGGGCCTTTAATTCACCCCTCCACTTT. The whole variable domain, remainder taken from reference TRBV18 and TRBJ1-6, is NAGVMQNPRHLVRRRGQEARLRCSPMKGHSHVYWYRQLPEEGLKFMVYLQKENIIDESGMPKERFSAEFPKEGPSILRIQQVVRGDSAAYFCASSPNQGAFNSPLHFGNGTRLTVT.

The chain carries TRBV4-1 and TRBJ2-3; 12 positions match TRBD2. Germline V gene lookup returns CDR1 MGHRA and CDR2 YSYEKL. V lost 1 base and J lost 9; bases outside the gene matches: 8. This CDR3 is 16 amino acids long. The CDR3 DNA reads as TGCGCCAGCAGCCAAGGACCGACTAGCGGGGGCAGGACGCAGTATTTT. Protein: CASSQGPTSGGRTQYF.

The chain has TRBV19 and TRBJ1-2; tentative D call: TRBD1 (5 bases). In germline, CDR1 is LNHDA, CDR2 SQIVND (reference sequence). V lost 7 bases and J lost 2, with 11 bases in between. This CDR3 has 13 amino acids. CDR3 loop: CASKIRDNYGYTF. As DNA, the CDR3 is TGTGCCAGTAAAATCCGGGACAACTATGGCTACACCTTC. The variable domain in full, completed from reference TRBV19 and TRBJ1-2, reads DGGITQSPKYLFRKEGQNVTLSCEQNLNHDAMYWYRQDPGQGLRLIYYSQIVNDFQKGDIAEGYSVSREKKESFPLTVTSAQKNPTAFYLCASKIRDNYGYTFGSGTRLTVV.

The V and J genes are TRBV6-5 and TRBJ2-3, with 7 bases fitting TRBD2. V was clipped by 8 bases and J by 8 bases; unmatched bases: 13. Germline V gene data show CDR1 as MNHEY and CDR2 as SVGAGI. This CDR3 contains 14 residues. CDR3 amino acids: CASGLAGRIATQYF. DNA of the CDR3: TGTGCCAGCGGGTTAGCGGGCAGGATCGCTACGCAGTATTTT.

This chain uses TRBV27 with TRBJ2-7; 7 bases line up with TRBD2. This CDR3 is built from 18 residues. V lost 5 bases to trimming and J lost 2 bases; unmatched junction nucleotides: 18. Germline values: CDR1 MNHEY, CDR2 SMNVEV (reference sequence). Here the CDR3 DNA reads TGTGCCAGCAGTCCTAGCGGCTTGCGATACCCCTCTACCTACGAGCAGTACTTC. It yields the protein CASSPSGLRYPSTYEQYF.